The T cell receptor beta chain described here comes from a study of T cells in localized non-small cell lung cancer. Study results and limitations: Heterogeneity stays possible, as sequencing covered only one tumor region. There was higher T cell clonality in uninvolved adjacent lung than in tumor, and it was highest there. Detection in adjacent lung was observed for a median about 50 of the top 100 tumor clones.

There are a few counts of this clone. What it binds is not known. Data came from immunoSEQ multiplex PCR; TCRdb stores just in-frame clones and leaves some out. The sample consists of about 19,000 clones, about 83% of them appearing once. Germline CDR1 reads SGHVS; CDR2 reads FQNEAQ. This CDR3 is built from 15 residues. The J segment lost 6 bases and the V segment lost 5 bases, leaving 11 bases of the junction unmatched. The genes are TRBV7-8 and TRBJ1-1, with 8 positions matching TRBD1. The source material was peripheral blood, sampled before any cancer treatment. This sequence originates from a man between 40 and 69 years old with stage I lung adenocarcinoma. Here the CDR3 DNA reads TGTGCCAGCAGCCCACAGGCAGGGGGCGAATCTGAAGCTTTCTTT. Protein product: CASSPQAGGESEAFF.